Presented here are 12 T cell receptor beta chains from one specimen sequenced in a study of Graves' ophthalmopathy and Graves' hyperthyroidism. RNA transcripts were the template, and TCR beta CDR3 regions were amplified from them. RT-PCR in the first round used HTBI primers; a second-round multiplex PCR followed. From the multiplex PCR reads, TCRdb called clonotypes with MiXCR, one entry per CDR3 protein. The data contain some 210,000 distinct CDR3 sequences, less than 30% of them seen just once; the ten biggest clones take up approximately 9.6%. Material: peripheral blood. The receptors derive from a man aged 45-60 years with Graves' ophthalmopathy.

The chain uses TRBV7-9 and TRBJ2-5, with TRBD2 matching 10 bases. The CDR3 sequence is 16 residues long. The junction had 9 bases not matched to a gene; V was cut back by 3 bases and J by 5 bases. Germline V gene sequence: CDR1 SEHNR, CDR2 FQNEAQ (reference sequence). CDR3 loop: CASSFGAGGISETQYF. As DNA, the CDR3 is TGTGCCAGCAGCTTCGGAGCGGGAGGGATTTCGGAGACCCAGTACTTC.

V and J are TRBV12-3 or TRBV12-4 and TRBJ1-5; D is uncertain. V lost 2 bases to trimming and J lost 7 bases, with 6 bases between them. This CDR3 has 12 residues. Here the CDR3 reads CASSLPHQPQHF. Here the CDR3 DNA reads TGTGCCAGCAGTTTACCGCACCAGCCCCAGCATTTT.

This clonotype was seen repeatedly, ten times or more. The V call is TRBV29-1, the J call TRBJ2-1, with D tentatively TRBD2 (6 bases). V was trimmed by 7 bases and J by 0 bases, leaving 13 bases between them. The germline V gene has CDR1 SQVTM and CDR2 ANQGSEA. The CDR3 length is 14 residues. The CDR3 bases are TGCAGCGCTTACGGGACTTTCTCCTACAATGAGCAGTTCTTC. Translated: CSAYGTFSYNEQFF.

This clonotype appeared a few times. The V and J genes are TRBV28 and TRBJ1-5; 7 bases map to TRBD1. The CDR3 covers 17 residues. CDR1 MDHEN and CDR2 SYDVKM come from the germline V gene. With 5 bases clipped from V and 5 bases from J, the junction kept 15 bases outside the gene matches. The CDR3 protein is CASSAPRDRKSHQPQHF. In nucleotides, the CDR3 is TGTGCCAGCAGTGCTCCCCGGGACAGAAAATCTCATCAGCCCCAGCATTTT.

The sample holds many counts of this clonotype. One junction end disagrees with the germline gene, perhaps due to a read error. The V call is TRBV12-3 or TRBV12-4, the J call TRBJ2-7; 7 nucleotides line up with TRBD1. This CDR3 has 15 amino acids. CDR3 residues: CASSLPGGKGYVQYF. The CDR3 coding sequence is TGTGCCAGCAGTTTACCAGGGGGAAAGGGCTACGTGCAGTACTTC.

The chain employs TRBV20-1 and TRBJ1-6; D possibly corresponds to TRBD1 (5 bases). Germline values: CDR1 DFQATT, CDR2 SNEGSKA (reference sequence). The CDR3 loop spans 15 amino acids. Trimming took 2 bases from V and 4 from J, leaving 12 bases between them. CDR3 loop: CSARPPGPYNSPLHF. In DNA, the CDR3 is TGCAGTGCTAGACCACCGGGACCGTATAATTCACCCCTCCACTTT.

The chain employs TRBV27 and TRBJ1-1; no clear D gene. This CDR3 spans 11 amino acids. V was shortened by 5 bases and J by 8 bases, with 9 bases between the two germline ends. CDR1 is MNHEY and CDR2 is SMNVEV in the germline V gene (reference sequence). Written as DNA, the CDR3 is TGTGCCAGCAGTGGCCGGGAGGAAGCTTTCTTT. This translates into CASSGREEAFF.

The sample holds many counts of this clonotype. The CDR3 sequence: CASSLGPDRSQETQYF. The DNA for the CDR3 is TGTGCCAGCAGTTTAGGACCGGACAGGAGCCAAGAGACCCAGTACTTC. The V and J genes are TRBV12-3 or TRBV12-4 and TRBJ2-5, with 7 positions matching TRBD1. The length of the CDR3 is 16 residues. Trimming took 1 base from V and 1 from J; bases not matched to a gene: 6.

The rearrangement links TRBV6-2 or TRBV6-3 to TRBJ1-2; D unresolved. Deletions cut 8 bases from V and 7 bases from J, with 8 bases between. This CDR3 is built from 10 residues. Per the germline V gene, CDR1 is MNHEY and CDR2 is SVGEGT. In nucleotides, the CDR3 is TGTGCCAGCCGACATTTTGGCTACACCTTC. Its protein product is CASRHFGYTF.

This clonotype was seen repeatedly, ten times or more. The chain recombines TRBV13 with TRBJ2-5; 7 positions agree with TRBD1. The CDR3 totals 16 residues. The germline V gene has CDR1 PRHDT and CDR2 FYEKMQ (reference sequence). The V and J ends lost 4 bases and 4 bases, in that order; junction bases with no gene match: 12. CDR3 protein: CASSSRDRQKRETQYF. DNA of the CDR3: TGTGCCAGCAGCTCCCGGGACAGACAAAAACGAGAGACCCAGTACTTC.

The chain couples TRBV6-5 to TRBJ1-2; 8 nucleotides match TRBD1. The J segment lost 8 bases and the V segment lost 4 bases, leaving 15 bases of the junction unmatched. From germline, CDR1 is MNHEY and CDR2 SVGAGI. The CDR3 has 16 residues. The CDR3 spells CASSLSGTGWPRGYTF. CDR3 coding DNA: TGTGCCAGCAGTTTGTCCGGGACAGGTTGGCCCCGCGGCTACACCTTC.

This clonotype has a count of ten or more. V usage is TRBV11-2 and J usage is TRBJ1-5; the match to TRBD1 covers 7 bases. This CDR3 comprises 16 residues. The germline gives CDR1 SGHAT, CDR2 FQNNGV. After removal of 4 bases from V and 6 bases from J, the junction contained 12 bases not matched to a gene. In DNA form, the CDR3 reads TGTGCCAGCAGCTCTATAAGGGGAACAGGGGCTCAGCCCCAGCATTTT. This translates into CASSSIRGTGAQPQHF. Based on the CDR3 plus reference TRBV11-2 and TRBJ1-5, the full variable domain is EAGVAQSPRYKIIEKRQSVAFWCNPISGHATLYWYQQILGQGPKLLIQFQNNGVVDDSQLPKDRFSAERLKGVDSTLKIQPAKLEDSAVYLCASSSIRGTGAQPQHFGDGTRLSIL.